A selection of T cell receptor beta chains follows, all from one sample in a study of blood T cell repertoires in COVID-19. Assay used: immunoSEQ multiplex PCR; TCRdb lists only in-frame clones, some missing. This repertoire shows 76,000 or so clones, approximately 90% found once; its top ten account for around 7.9%. Sequenced material: peripheral blood. These receptors came from a man aged 25-45 years with acute or convalescent COVID-19. Both conserved end residues are part of each CDR3. The order of the fields is J gene, clone size, D gene, V gene, CDR3 protein, CDR3 DNA. The D gene is left open where the match is weak. Size tells how often a clone was seen (once, few, many) or the class of an expanded clone, and some rows leave it out.

j_gene: TRBJ2-1
abundance: -
d_gene: TRBD2
v_gene: TRBV7-9
CDR3aa: CASSASSGRAGEQFF
CDR3nt: TGTGCCAGCAGCGCCTCTAGCGGGAGGGCCGGTGAGCAGTTCTTC

j_gene: TRBJ2-3
abundance: -
d_gene: TRBD2
v_gene: TRBV5-1
CDR3aa: CASSLYLAESPDTQYF
CDR3nt: TGCGCCAGCAGCTTGTATCTAGCGGAGTCCCCAGATACGCAGTATTTT

j_gene: TRBJ2-3
abundance: -
d_gene: -
v_gene: TRBV28
CDR3aa: CASSQTRTDTQYF
CDR3nt: TGTGCCAGCAGTCAGACTCGCACAGATACGCAGTATTTT

j_gene: TRBJ2-7
abundance: -
d_gene: TRBD2
v_gene: TRBV11-2
CDR3aa: CASSFTSGNFYEQYF
CDR3nt: TGTGCCAGCAGCTTCACTAGCGGGAATTTTTACGAGCAGTACTTC

j_gene: TRBJ2-7
abundance: -
d_gene: -
v_gene: TRBV1
CDR3aa: CTSSHVDWISYEQYF
CDR3nt: TGCACCAGCAGCCATGTCGACTGGATCTCCTACGAGCAGTACTTC

j_gene: TRBJ2-5
abundance: once
d_gene: -
v_gene: TRBV5-4
CDR3aa: CASSQISPSLVVQTQYF
CDR3nt: TGTGCCAGCAGCCAAATTAGTCCTAGCCTGGTTGTGCAGACCCAGTACTTC

j_gene: TRBJ1-3
abundance: -
d_gene: TRBD1
v_gene: TRBV4-2
CDR3aa: CASSQDSDRDYDTIYF
CDR3nt: TGTGCCAGCAGCCAAGATTCGGACAGGGATTATGACACCATATATTTT

j_gene: TRBJ2-1
abundance: -
d_gene: -
v_gene: TRBV30
CDR3aa: CAWGRYNEQFF
CDR3nt: TGTGCCTGGGGCAGATACAATGAGCAGTTCTTC

j_gene: TRBJ1-5
abundance: -
d_gene: TRBD1
v_gene: TRBV28
CDR3aa: CASSATGGGQPQHF
CDR3nt: TGTGCCAGCAGTGCTACAGGGGGCGGACAGCCCCAGCATTTT

j_gene: TRBJ1-6
abundance: once
d_gene: TRBD1
v_gene: TRBV18
CDR3aa: CASSPAYRGLDSPLHF
CDR3nt: TGTGCCAGCTCACCAGCCTACAGGGGGCTCGATTCACCCCTCCACTTT

j_gene: TRBJ2-3
abundance: -
d_gene: -
v_gene: TRBV28
CDR3aa: CANSLRGSDTQYF
CDR3nt: TGTGCCAACTCCCTAAGGGGCTCAGATACGCAGTATTTT